This TCR beta chain was captured in a study of cytomegalovirus exposure and HLA in healthy donors. Overall study findings and caveats: Associated with cytomegalovirus, according to the listing, were 170 or so TCR beta chains. Reports credit the classifier with highly specific, highly sensitive diagnosis of cytomegalovirus status.

The CDR3 spans 16 residues. V dropped 1 base and J dropped 4; count of bases not matched to a gene: 3. The V gene's germline CDR1 is SGHRS and CDR2 YFSETQ. PCR used 60 Vbeta primers and 13 Jbeta primers. Assay used: immunoSEQ multiplex PCR; TCRdb lists only in-frame clones, some missing. The sample has about 130,000 clones; about 76% are singletons. Healthy donors of bone marrow made up the group. Donors had nominal health at sampling but likely had unrecorded immune exposures. Concerning this clone itself: As yet, its antigen is unknown.

Sequenced: PBMCs. This clonotype was obtained from a man in his late teens or twenties in good health and CMV-seronegative. The chain has TRBV5-1 and TRBJ2-2, with 11 bases identical to TRBD2. CDR3 bases: TGCGCCAGCAGCTTGAGACTAGCGGGGAGCACCGGGGAGCTGTTTTTT. Protein product: CASSLRLAGSTGELFF.